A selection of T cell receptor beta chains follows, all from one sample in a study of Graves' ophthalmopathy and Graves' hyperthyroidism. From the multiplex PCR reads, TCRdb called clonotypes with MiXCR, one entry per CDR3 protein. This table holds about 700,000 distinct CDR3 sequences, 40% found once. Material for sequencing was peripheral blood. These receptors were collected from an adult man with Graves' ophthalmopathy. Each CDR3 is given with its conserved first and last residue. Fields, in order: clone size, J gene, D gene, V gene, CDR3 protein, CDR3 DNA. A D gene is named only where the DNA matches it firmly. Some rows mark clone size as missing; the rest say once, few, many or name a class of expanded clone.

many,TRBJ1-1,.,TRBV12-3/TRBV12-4,CASSLRGGNTEAFF,TGTGCCAGCAGCTTAAGGGGGGGAAACACTGAAGCTTTCTTT
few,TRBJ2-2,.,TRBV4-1,CASSLRDQHTGELFF,TGCGCCAGCAGCCTCAGGGATCAGCACACCGGGGAGCTGTTTTTT
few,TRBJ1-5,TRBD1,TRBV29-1,CSRQGLSNQPQHF,TGCAGCCGACAGGGTCTTAGCAATCAGCCCCAGCATTTT
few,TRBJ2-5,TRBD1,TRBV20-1,CSAGPRTGGVETQYF,TGCAGTGCGGGGCCGAGGACAGGGGGAGTGGAGACCCAGTACTTC
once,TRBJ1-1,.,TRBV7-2,CASSPRGVMRATEAFF,TGTGCCAGCAGCCCCCGCGGGGTAATGAGGGCCACTGAAGCTTTCTTT
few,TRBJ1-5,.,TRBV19,CASSIGSGNQPQHF,TGTGCCAGTAGTATAGGCAGCGGCAATCAGCCCCAGCATTTT
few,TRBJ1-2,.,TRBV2,CASTKGSALYNYGYTF,TGTGCCAGCACCAAAGGGTCAGCCCTTTATAACTATGGCTACACCTTC
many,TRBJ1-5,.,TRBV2,CASRADSINQPQHF,TGTGCCAGCAGGGCGGACAGCATCAATCAGCCCCAGCATTTT
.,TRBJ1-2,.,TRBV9,CASSVDSASGGYTF,TGTGCCAGCAGCGTAGATTCAGCCTCGGGGGGCTACACCTTC
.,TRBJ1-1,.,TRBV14,CASSLSPPGTEAFF,TGTGCCAGCAGCTTAAGCCCACCCGGCACTGAAGCTTTCTTT
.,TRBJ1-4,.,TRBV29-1,CSVEEGSNEKLFF,TGCAGCGTCGAAGAAGGTTCTAATGAAAAACTGTTTTTT
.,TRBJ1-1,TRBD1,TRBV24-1,CATSDPGTGALEAFF,TGTGCCACCAGTGACCCAGGGACAGGGGCCCTTGAAGCTTTCTTT
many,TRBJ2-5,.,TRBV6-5,CASSYTYQETQYF,TGTGCCAGCAGTTACACGTATCAAGAGACCCAGTACTTC
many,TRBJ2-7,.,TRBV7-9,CASSERDTFYEQYF,TGTGCCAGCAGCGAGCGGGACACCTTCTACGAGCAGTACTTC
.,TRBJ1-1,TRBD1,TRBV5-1,CASSLAHAGQGFGEAFF,TGCGCCAGCAGCTTGGCCCATGCGGGACAGGGTTTCGGTGAAGCTTTCTTT
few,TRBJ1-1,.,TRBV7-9,CASSWRYDGGDTEAFF,TGTGCCAGCAGCTGGCGATATGACGGGGGTGACACTGAAGCTTTCTTT
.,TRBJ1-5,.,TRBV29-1,CSVKGRGAGYEHF,TGCAGCGTCAAAGGACGAGGGGCCGGCTACGAGCATTTT
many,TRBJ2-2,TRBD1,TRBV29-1,CSARQGSTGELFF,TGCAGCGCCCGACAGGGGAGCACCGGGGAGCTGTTTTTT
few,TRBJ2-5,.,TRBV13,CASSPREAETQYF,TGTGCCAGCTCACCACGTGAGGCAGAGACCCAGTACTTC
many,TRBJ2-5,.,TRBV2,CASSEWTEETQYF,TGTGCCAGCAGTGAATGGACAGAAGAGACCCAGTACTTC
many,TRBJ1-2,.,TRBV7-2,CASSLVGRESGYGYTF,TGTGCCAGCAGCCTCGTGGGCAGGGAATCTGGCTATGGCTACACCTTC
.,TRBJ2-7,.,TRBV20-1,CSVLSGQGSTYEQYF,TGCAGTGTTCTCTCTGGGCAGGGGTCGACCTACGAGCAGTACTTC
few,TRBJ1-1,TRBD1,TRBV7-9,CASSPPDRVRTEAFF,TGTGCCAGCAGCCCCCCGGACAGGGTTCGGACTGAAGCTTTCTTT
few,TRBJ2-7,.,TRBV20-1,CSARGGEGSYEQYF,TGCAGTGCCAGGGGGGGGGAGGGCTCCTACGAGCAGTACTTC
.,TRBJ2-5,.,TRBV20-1,CSAFTGKTQYF,TGCAGTGCTTTTACAGGGAAGACCCAGTACTTC
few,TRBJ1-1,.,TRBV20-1,CSARETGLWDTEAFF,TGCAGTGCTAGAGAAACAGGGTTGTGGGACACTGAAGCTTTCTTT
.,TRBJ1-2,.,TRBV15,CATSRGGQMGYTF,TGTGCCACCAGCAGAGGCGGCCAGATGGGCTACACCTTC
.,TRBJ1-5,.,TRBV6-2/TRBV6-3,CASSYGGRPPEPQHF,TGTGCCAGCAGTTACGGGGGCAGGCCGCCGGAGCCCCAGCATTTT
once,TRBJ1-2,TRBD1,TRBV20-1,CSAREGTGGHGYTF,TGCAGTGCTAGAGAGGGGACAGGGGGACATGGCTACACCTTC
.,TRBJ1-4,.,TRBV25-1,CASSFLPGSVREKLFF,TGTGCCAGCAGTTTCCTCCCGGGGTCGGTACGTGAAAAACTGTTTTTT
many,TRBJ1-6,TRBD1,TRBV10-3,CAISNRAGTGASPLHF,TGTGCCATCAGTAATCGTGCCGGGACAGGGGCCTCACCCCTCCACTTT
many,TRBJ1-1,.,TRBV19,CASSMRVWTEAFF,TGTGCCAGTAGTATGAGGGTATGGACTGAAGCTTTCTTT
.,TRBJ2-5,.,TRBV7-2,CASSLAMLRETQYF,TGTGCCAGCAGCTTAGCCATGCTGAGGGAGACCCAGTACTTC
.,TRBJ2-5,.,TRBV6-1,CASSQSKETQYF,TGTGCCAGCAGTCAATCGAAAGAGACCCAGTACTTC
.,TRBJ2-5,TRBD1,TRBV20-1,CSASQTGETQYF,TGCAGTGCTAGCCAGACAGGGGAGACCCAGTACTTC
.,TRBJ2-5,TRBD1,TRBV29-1,CSVEATGSETQYF,TGCAGCGTTGAAGCGACAGGGTCAGAGACCCAGTACTTC